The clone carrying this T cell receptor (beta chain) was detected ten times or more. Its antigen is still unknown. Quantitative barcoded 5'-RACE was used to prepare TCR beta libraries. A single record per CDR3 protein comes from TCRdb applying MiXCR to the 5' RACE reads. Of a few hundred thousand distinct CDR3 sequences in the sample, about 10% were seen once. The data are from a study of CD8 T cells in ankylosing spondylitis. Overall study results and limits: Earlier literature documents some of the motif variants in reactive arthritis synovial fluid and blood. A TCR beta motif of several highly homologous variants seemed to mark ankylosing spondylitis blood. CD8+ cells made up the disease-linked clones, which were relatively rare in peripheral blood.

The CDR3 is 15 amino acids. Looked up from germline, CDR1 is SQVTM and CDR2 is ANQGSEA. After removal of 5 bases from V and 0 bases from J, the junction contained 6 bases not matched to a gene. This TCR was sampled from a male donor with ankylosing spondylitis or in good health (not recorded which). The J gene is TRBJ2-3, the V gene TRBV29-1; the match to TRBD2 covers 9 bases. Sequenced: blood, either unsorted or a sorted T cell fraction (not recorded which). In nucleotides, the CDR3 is TGCAGCGTTCAGGGCAGCGGGGGGAGCACAGATACGCAGTATTTT. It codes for CSVQGSGGSTDTQYF.